This T cell receptor beta chain was identified during a study of blood T cell repertoires in COVID-19. Looking at the study overall: T cells, B-cell-depleted T cells, or PBMCs supplied cDNA or gDNA.

Original data processing: By means of reference gene primer amplification, nucleated cell counts were estimated. This table comes from immunoSEQ multiplex PCR, and its TCRdb copy is limited to in-frame clones, with some not included. V and J calls and clone size are as listed in that table; D and trimming were resolved from the DNA. The top ten clones hold 1.5% to 2% of a sample with roughly 140,000 clones, roughly 80% of them seen once. The trim removed 9 bases at V and 1 base at J, leaving 2 bases unmatched. From germline, CDR1 is SNHLY and CDR2 FYNNEI. This CDR3 contains 12 residues. Participants' own reports of clinical history determined their cohort assignment. Those designated as exposed participants met a COVID-19 case within 2 weeks before study entry.

Source material: PBMCs or T cells enriched from blood (not recorded which). This sequence was found in a woman between 18 and 30 years old who had been exposed to COVID-19. The rearrangement joins TRBV2 to TRBJ1-1; TRBD1 matches 7 bases. The chain's CDR3 is CASDRENTEAFF. CDR3 DNA sequence: TGTGCCAGTGACAGGGAGAACACTGAAGCTTTCTTT.